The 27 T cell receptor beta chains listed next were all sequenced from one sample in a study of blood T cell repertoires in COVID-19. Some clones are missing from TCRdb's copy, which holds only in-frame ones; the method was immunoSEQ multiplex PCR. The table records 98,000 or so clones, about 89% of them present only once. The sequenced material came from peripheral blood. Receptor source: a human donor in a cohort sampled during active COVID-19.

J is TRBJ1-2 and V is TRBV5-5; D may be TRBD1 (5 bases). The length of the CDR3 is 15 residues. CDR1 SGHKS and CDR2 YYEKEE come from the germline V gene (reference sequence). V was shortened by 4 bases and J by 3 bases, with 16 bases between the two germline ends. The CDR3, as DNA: TGTGCCAGCAGCCCATTATGGGGCGCGGACTATGGCTACACCTTC. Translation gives CASSPLWGADYGYTF.

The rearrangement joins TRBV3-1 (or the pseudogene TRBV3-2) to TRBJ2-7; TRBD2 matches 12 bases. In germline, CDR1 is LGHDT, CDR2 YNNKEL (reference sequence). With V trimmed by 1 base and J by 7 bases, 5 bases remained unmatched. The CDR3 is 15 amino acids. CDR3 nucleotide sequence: TGTGCCAGCAGCCAAGGACTAGCGGGAGTAAGTGAGCAGTACTTC. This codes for CASSQGLAGVSEQYF.

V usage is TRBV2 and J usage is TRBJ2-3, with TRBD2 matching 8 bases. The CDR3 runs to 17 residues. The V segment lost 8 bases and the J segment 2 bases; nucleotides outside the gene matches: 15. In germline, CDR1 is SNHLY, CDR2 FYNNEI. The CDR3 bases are TGTGCCAGCGGGCCAGCGGGGGCCCTAGGGCACACAGATACGCAGTATTTT. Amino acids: CASGPAGALGHTDTQYF. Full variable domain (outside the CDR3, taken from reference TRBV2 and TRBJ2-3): EPEVTQTPSHQVTQMGQEVILRCVPISNHLYFYWYRQILGQKVEFLVSFYNNEISEKSEIFDDQFSVERPDGSNFTLKIRSTKLEDSAMYFCASGPAGALGHTDTQYFGPGTRLTVL.

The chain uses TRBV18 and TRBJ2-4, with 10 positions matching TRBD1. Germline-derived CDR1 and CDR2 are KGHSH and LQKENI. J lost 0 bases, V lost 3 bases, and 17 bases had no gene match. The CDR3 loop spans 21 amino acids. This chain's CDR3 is CASSPTGGNPGLSLAKNIQYF. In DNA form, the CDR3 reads TGTGCCAGCTCACCGACAGGGGGCAACCCAGGTTTATCTCTAGCCAAAAACATTCAGTACTTC. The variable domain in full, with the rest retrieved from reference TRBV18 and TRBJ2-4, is NAGVMQNPRHLVRRRGQEARLRCSPMKGHSHVYWYRQLPEEGLKFMVYLQKENIIDESGMPKERFSAEFPKEGPSILRIQQVVRGDSAAYFCASSPTGGNPGLSLAKNIQYFGAGTRLSVL.

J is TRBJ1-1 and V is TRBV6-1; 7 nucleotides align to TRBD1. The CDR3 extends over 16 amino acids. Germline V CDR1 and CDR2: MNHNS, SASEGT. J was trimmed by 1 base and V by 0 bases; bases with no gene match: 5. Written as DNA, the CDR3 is TGTGCCAGCAGTGAAGCGCGGGCAGGGGGGAACACTGAAGCTTTCTTT. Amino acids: CASSEARAGGNTEAFF.

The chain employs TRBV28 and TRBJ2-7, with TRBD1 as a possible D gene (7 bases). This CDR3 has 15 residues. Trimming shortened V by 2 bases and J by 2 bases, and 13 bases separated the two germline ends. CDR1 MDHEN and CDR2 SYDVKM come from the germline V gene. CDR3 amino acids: CASSLGGGAPYEQYF. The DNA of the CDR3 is TGTGCCAGCAGTTTAGGAGGGGGCGCGCCCTACGAGCAGTACTTC.

The CDR3 region is CASSTLAASSYEQYF. The CDR3 region has the DNA TGTGCCAGCAGCACACTAGCGGCTAGCTCCTACGAGCAGTACTTC. The gene calls are TRBV7-9 and TRBJ2-7; 8 bases fit TRBD2. The CDR3 covers 15 residues. CDR1 SEHNR and CDR2 FQNEAQ come from the germline V gene (reference sequence). With 5 bases clipped from V and 0 bases from J, the junction kept 6 bases outside the gene matches.

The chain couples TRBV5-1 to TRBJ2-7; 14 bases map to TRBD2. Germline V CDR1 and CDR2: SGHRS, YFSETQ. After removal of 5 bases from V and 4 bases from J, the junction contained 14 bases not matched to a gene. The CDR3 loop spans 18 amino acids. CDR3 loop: CASSPSKGTSGRSYEQYF. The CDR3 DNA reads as TGCGCCAGCAGTCCTTCCAAGGGGACTAGCGGGAGATCGTACGAGCAGTACTTC.

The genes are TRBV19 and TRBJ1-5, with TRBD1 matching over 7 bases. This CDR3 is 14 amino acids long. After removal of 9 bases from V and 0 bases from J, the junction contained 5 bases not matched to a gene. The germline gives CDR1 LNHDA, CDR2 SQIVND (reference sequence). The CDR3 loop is CASNRGLSNQPQHF. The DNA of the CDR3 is TGTGCCAGCAACAGGGGCCTTAGCAATCAGCCCCAGCATTTT.

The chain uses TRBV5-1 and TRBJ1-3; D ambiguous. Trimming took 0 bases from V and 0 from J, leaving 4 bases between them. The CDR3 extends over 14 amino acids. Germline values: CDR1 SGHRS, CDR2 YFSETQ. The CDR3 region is CASSLDISGNTIYF. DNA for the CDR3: TGCGCCAGCAGCTTGGATATCTCTGGAAACACCATATATTTT.

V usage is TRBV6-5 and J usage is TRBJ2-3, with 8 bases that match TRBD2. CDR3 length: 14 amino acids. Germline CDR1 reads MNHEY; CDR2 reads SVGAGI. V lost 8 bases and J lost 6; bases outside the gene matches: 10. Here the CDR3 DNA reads TGTGCCAGCCATGGCCGGGGGGGGCGGGATACGCAGTATTTT. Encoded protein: CASHGRGGRDTQYF.

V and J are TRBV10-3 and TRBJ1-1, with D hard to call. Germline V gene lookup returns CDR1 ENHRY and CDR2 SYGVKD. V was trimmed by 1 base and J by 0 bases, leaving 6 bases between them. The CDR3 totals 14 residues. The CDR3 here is CAISEWQMNTEAFF. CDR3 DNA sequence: TGTGCCATCAGTGAGTGGCAGATGAACACTGAAGCTTTCTTT.

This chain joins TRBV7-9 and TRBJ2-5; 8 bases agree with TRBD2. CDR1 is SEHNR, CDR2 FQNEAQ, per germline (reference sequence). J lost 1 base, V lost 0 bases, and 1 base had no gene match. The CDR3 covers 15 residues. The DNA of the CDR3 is TGTGCCAGCAGCTTAGCGGCGGGAGGCCAAGAGACCCAGTACTTC. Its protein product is CASSLAAGGQETQYF.

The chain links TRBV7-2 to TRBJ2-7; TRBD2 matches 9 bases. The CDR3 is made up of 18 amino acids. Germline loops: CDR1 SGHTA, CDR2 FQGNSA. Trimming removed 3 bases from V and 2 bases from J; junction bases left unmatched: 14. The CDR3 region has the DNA TGTGCCAGCAGCTTTAGTCCTGGAAGCGGGAGGACGGCCTACGAGCAGTACTTC. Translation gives CASSFSPGSGRTAYEQYF.

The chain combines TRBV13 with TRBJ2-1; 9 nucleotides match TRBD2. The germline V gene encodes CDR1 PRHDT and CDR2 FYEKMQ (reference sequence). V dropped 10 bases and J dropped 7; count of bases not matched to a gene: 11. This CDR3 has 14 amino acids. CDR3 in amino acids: CATRCGRGGNEQFF. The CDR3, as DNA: TGTGCCACCCGCTGCGGGCGGGGGGGGAATGAGCAGTTCTTC.

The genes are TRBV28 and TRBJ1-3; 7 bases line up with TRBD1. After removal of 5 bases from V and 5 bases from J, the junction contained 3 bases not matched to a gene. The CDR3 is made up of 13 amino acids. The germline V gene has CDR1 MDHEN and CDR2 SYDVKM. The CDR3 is CASSPGQRNTIYF. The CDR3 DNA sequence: TGTGCCAGCAGTCCGGGACAGAGAAACACCATATATTTT.

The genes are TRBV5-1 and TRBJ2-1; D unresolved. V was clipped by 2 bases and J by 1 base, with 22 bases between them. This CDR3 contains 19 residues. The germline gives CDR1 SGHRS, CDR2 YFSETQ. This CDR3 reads CASSFRRTTISRSYNEQFF. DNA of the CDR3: TGCGCCAGCAGCTTTCGACGAACCACCATTTCTAGGTCCTACAATGAGCAGTTCTTC.

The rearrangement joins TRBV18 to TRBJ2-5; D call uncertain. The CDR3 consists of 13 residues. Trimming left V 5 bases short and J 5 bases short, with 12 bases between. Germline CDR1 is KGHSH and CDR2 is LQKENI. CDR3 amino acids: CASSTRPRETQYF. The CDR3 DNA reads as TGTGCCAGCTCAACGAGGCCTCGGGAGACCCAGTACTTC.

Here the CDR3 reads CASSSGVAGVHTGELFF. The CDR3 region has the DNA TGTGCCAGCAGCTCCGGGGTAGCGGGGGTCCACACCGGGGAGCTGTTTTTT. The chain links TRBV9 to TRBJ2-2, with 9 nucleotides matching TRBD2. The J segment lost 3 bases and the V segment lost 4 bases, leaving 10 bases of the junction unmatched. From germline, CDR1 is SGDLS and CDR2 YYNGEE. The CDR3 runs to 17 residues.

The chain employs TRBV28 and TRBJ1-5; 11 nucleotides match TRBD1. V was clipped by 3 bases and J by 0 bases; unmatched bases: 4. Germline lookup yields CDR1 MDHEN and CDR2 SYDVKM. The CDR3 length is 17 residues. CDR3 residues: CASSFRTGGLSNQPQHF. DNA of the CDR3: TGTGCCAGCAGTTTCCGGACAGGGGGCCTTAGCAATCAGCCCCAGCATTTT.

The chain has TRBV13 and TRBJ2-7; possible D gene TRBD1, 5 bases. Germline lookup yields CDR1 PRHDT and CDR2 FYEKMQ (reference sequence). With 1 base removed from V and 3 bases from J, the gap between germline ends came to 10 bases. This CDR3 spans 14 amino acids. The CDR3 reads CASSLEGLNYEQYF. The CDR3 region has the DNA TGTGCCAGCAGCTTAGAGGGGTTGAACTACGAGCAGTACTTC.

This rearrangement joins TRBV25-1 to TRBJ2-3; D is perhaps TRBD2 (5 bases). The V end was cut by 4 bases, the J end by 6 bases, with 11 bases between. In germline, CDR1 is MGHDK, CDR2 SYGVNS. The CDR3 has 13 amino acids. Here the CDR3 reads CASSGLGGDTQYF. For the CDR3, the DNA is TGTGCCAGCAGTGGCCTCGGCGGGGATACGCAGTATTTT.

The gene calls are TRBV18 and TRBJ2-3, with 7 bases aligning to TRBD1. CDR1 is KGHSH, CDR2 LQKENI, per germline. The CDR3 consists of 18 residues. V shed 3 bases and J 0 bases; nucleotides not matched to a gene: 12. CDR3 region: CASSPSIQGLVSTDTQYF. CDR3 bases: TGTGCCAGCTCACCGTCCATACAGGGGCTTGTGAGCACAGATACGCAGTATTTT. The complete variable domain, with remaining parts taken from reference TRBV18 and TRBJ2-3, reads NAGVMQNPRHLVRRRGQEARLRCSPMKGHSHVYWYRQLPEEGLKFMVYLQKENIIDESGMPKERFSAEFPKEGPSILRIQQVVRGDSAAYFCASSPSIQGLVSTDTQYFGPGTRLTVL.

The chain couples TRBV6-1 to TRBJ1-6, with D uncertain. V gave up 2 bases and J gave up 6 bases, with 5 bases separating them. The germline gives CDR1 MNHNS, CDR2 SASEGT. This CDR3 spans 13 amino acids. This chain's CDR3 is CASSELLNSPLHF. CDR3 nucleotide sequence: TGTGCCAGCAGTGAACTCCTTAATTCACCCCTCCACTTT.

CDR3 nucleotide sequence: TGTGCCAGCACTGATCCGGACAACAACTATGGCTACACCTTC. Protein product: CASTDPDNNYGYTF. The J gene is TRBJ1-2, the V gene TRBV7-8, with D maybe TRBD1 (5 bases). The CDR3 extends over 14 amino acids. V lost 7 bases to trimming and J lost 2 bases, with 14 bases between them. Per germline, CDR1 SGHVS and CDR2 FQNEAQ.

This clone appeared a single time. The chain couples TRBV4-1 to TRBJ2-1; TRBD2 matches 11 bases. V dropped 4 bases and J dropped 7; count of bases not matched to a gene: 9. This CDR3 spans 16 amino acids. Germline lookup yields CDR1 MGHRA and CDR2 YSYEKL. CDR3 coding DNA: TGCGCCAGCAGCCGACCGGGACTAGCGGCCTTTAATGAGCAGTTCTTC. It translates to CASSRPGLAAFNEQFF.

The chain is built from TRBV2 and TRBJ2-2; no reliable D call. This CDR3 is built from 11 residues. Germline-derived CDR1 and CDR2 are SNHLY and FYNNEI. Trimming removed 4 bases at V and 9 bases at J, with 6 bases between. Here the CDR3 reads CASSGSRELFF. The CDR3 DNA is TGTGCCAGCAGTGGGTCTAGGGAGCTGTTTTTT.